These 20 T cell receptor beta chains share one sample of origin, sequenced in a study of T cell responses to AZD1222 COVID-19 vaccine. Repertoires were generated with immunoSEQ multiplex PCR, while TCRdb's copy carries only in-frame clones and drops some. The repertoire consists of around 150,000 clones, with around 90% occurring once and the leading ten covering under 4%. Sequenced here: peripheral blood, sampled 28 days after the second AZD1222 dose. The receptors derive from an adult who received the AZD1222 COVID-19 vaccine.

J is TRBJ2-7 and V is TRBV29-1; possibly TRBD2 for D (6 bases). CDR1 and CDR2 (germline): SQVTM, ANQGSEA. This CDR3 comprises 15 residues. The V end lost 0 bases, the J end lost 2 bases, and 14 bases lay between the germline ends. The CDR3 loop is CSVEDRTGVTYEQYF. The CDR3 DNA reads TGCAGCGTTGAAGATCGAACGGGAGTAACCTACGAGCAGTACTTC.

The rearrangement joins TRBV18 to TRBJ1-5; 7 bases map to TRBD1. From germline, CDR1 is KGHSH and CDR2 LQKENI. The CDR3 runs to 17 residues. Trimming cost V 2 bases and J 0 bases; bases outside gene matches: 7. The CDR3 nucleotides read TGTGCCAGCTCACCAACGGACAGGAACGATAGCAATCAGCCCCAGCATTTT. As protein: CASSPTDRNDSNQPQHF.

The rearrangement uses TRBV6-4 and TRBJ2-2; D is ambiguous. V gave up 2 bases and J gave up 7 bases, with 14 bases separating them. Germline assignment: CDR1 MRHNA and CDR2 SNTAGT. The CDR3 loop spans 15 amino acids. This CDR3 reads CASSDGPESGGELFF. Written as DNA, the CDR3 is TGTGCCAGCAGTGACGGGCCTGAGAGTGGCGGGGAGCTGTTTTTT.

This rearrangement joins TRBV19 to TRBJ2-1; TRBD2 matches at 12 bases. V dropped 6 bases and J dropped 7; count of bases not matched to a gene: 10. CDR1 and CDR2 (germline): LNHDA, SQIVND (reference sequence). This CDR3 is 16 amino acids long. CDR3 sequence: CASRRTSGKVMNEQFF. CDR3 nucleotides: TGTGCCAGTAGGAGGACTAGCGGGAAAGTTATGAATGAGCAGTTCTTC.

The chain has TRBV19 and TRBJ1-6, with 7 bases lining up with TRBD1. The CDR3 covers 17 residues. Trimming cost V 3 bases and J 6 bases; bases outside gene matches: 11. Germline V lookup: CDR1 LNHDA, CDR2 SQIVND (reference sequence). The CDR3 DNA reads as TGTGCCAGTAGTATTAAGGGGCCGGGACAGCCTAATTCACCCCTCCACTTT. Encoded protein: CASSIKGPGQPNSPLHF. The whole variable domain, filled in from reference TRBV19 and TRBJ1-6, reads DGGITQSPKYLFRKEGQNVTLSCEQNLNHDAMYWYRQDPGQGLRLIYYSQIVNDFQKGDIAEGYSVSREKKESFPLTVTSAQKNPTAFYLCASSIKGPGQPNSPLHFGNGTRLTVT.

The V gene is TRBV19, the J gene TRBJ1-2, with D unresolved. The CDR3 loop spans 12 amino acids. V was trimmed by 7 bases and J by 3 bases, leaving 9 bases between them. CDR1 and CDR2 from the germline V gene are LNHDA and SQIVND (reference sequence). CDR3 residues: CASNAGYYGYTF. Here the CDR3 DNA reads TGTGCCAGTAATGCGGGCTACTATGGCTACACCTTC.

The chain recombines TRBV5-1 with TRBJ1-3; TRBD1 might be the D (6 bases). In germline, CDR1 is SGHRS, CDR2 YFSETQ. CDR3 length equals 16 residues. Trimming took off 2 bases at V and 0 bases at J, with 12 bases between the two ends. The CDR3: CASSLQGGTSGNTIYF. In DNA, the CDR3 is TGCGCCAGCAGCTTACAGGGAGGAACCTCTGGAAACACCATATATTTT.

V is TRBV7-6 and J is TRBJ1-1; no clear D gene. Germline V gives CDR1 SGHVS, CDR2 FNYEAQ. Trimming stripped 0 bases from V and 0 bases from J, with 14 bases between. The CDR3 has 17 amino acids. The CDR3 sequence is CASSLAPGSGLNTEAFF. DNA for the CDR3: TGTGCCAGCAGCTTAGCCCCGGGGTCCGGTCTGAACACTGAAGCTTTCTTT.

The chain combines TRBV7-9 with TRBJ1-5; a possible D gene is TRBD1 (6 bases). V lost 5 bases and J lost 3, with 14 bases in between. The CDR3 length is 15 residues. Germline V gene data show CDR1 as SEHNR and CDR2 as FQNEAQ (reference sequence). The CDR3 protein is CASSPGAGYNQPQHF. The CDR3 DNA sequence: TGTGCCAGCAGCCCGGGGGCAGGGTACAATCAGCCCCAGCATTTT.

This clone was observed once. The CDR3 DNA follows: TGTGCCAGCAGCCCCATGGAAATAGCGGGAGTAGATACGCAGTATTTT. Translating gives CASSPMEIAGVDTQYF. The chain has TRBV14 and TRBJ2-3; 9 positions agree with TRBD2. The germline V gene encodes CDR1 SGHDN and CDR2 FVKESK. The CDR3 is made up of 16 amino acids. V shed 4 bases and J 5 bases; nucleotides not matched to a gene: 10.

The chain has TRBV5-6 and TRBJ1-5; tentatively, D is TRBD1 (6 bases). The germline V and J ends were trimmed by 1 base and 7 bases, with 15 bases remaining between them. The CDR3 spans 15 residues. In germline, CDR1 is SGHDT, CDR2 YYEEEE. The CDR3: CASSLSRDKDQPQHF. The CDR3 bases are TGTGCCAGCAGCTTGTCCCGGGACAAAGACCAGCCCCAGCATTTT.

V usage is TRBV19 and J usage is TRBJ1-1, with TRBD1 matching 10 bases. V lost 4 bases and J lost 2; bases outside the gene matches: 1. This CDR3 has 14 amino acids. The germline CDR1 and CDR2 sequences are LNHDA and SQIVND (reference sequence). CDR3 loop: CASSRDRGNTEAFF. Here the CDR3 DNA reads TGTGCCAGTAGTAGGGACAGGGGTAACACTGAAGCTTTCTTT.

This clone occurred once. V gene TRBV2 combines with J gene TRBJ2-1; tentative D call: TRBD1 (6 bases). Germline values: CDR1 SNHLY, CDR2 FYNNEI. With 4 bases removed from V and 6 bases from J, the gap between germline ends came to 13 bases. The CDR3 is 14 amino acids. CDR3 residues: CASSARGIGNEQFF. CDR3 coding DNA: TGTGCCAGCAGTGCCAGGGGCATTGGCAATGAGCAGTTCTTC.

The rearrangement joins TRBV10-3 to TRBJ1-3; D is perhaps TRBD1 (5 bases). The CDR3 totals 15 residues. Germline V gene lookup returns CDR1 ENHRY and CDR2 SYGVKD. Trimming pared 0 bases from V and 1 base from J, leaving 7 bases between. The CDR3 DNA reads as TGTGCCATCAGTGAGTCCCAGGGTTCTGGAAACACCATATATTTT. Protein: CAISESQGSGNTIYF.

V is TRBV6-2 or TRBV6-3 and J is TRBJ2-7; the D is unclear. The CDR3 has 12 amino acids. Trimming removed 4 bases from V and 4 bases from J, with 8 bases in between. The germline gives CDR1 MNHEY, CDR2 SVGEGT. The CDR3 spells CASSSGAYEQYF. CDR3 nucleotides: TGTGCCAGCAGTTCAGGAGCGTACGAGCAGTACTTC.

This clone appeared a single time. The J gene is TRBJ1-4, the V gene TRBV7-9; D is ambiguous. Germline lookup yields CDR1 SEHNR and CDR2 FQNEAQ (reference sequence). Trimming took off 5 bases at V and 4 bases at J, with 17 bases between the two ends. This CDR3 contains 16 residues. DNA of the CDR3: TGTGCCAGCAGCGCTCCGGGCCGTCCTAGTAATGAAAAACTGTTTTTT. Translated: CASSAPGRPSNEKLFF.

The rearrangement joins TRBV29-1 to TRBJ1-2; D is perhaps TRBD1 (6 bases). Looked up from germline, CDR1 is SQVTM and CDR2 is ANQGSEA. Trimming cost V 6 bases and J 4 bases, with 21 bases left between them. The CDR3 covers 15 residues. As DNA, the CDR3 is TGCAGCGTCCCGGGGGGGGCAGGCCGAACCTATGGCTACACCTTC. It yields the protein CSVPGGAGRTYGYTF. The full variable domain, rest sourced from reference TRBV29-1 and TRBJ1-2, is SAVISQKPSRDICQRGTSLTIQCQVDSQVTMMFWYRQQPGQSLTLIATANQGSEATYESGFVIDKFPISRPNLTFSTLTVSNMSPEDSSIYLCSVPGGAGRTYGYTFGSGTRLTVV.

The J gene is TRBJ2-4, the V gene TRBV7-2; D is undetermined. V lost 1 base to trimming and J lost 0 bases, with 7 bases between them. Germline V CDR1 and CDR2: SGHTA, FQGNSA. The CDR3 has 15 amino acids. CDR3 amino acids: CASSLDQRAKNIQYF. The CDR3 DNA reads TGTGCCAGCAGCTTAGACCAGCGAGCCAAAAACATTCAGTACTTC.

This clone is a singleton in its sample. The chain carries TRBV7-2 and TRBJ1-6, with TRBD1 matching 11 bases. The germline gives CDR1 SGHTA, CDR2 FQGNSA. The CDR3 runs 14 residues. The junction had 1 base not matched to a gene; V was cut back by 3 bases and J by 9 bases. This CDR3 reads CASSLDRGPSPLHF. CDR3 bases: TGTGCCAGCAGCTTGGACAGGGGGCCTTCACCCCTCCACTTT.

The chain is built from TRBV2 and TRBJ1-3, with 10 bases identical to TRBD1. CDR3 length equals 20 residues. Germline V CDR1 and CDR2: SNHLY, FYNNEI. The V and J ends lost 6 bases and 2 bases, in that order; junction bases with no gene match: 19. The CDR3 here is CASRGDRVKGQGIPGNTIYF. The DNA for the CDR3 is TGTGCCAGCAGGGGGGATAGGGTTAAGGGACAGGGGATCCCTGGAAACACCATATATTTT.